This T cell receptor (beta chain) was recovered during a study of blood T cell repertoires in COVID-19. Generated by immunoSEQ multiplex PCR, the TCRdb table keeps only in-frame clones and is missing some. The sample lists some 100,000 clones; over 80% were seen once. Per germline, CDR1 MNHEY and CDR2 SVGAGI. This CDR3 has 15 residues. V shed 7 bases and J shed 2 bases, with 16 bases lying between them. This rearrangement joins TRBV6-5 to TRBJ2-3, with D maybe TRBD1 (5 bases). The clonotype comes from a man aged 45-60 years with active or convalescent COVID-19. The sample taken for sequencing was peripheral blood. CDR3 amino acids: CASKVGAPNTDTQYF. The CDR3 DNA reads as TGTGCCAGCAAGGTTGGGGCGCCAAACACAGATACGCAGTATTTT.